The clone carrying this T cell receptor beta chain has a handful of counts. Its specificity is not known. One entry per CDR3 protein results from TCRdb running MiXCR on the RT-PCR reads. Found here are more than 600,000 distinct CDR3 sequences, around a sixth of them singletons; the top ten hold roughly a tenth. The data were obtained in a study of response to subunit inactivated influenza vaccine. Study conclusions and caveats: With each seasonal influenza vaccination, the authors suggested, few new T cells are recruited.

Between the trimmed V and J ends, which lost 2 bases and 0 bases, there was a span of 12 bases. Germline CDR1 MNHEY, CDR2 SVGEGT. The CDR3 is made up of 16 amino acids. The J gene is TRBJ2-3, the V gene TRBV6-2 or TRBV6-3; no firm D call. This clonotype was obtained from a man aged 45-65 years who received an inactivated influenza vaccine. This material consisted of PBMCs from blood, taken roughly 5 days after vaccination. The CDR3 sequence: CASSYLRPGSTDTQYF. As DNA, the CDR3 is TGTGCCAGCAGTTACCTTCGCCCAGGAAGCACAGATACGCAGTATTTT.